This T cell receptor (beta chain) appears in the sequencing data of a study of Ad26.COV2.S vaccination and SARS-CoV-2 variants. Study-wide context: By the intramuscular route, Ad26.COV2.S was given once, or twice 56 days apart. Study results and limitations: Vaccinees reportedly had broad spike-specific CD8+ and CD4+ T cell responses. Vaccine recipients showed a spike-specific TCR breadth that was higher than in placebo recipients.

Trimming removed 4 bases at V and 2 bases at J, with 11 bases between. The CDR3 covers 14 residues. The V gene's germline CDR1 is KGHSH and CDR2 LQKENI. Data came from immunoSEQ multiplex PCR; TCRdb stores just in-frame clones and leaves some out. The sample contains hundreds of thousands of clones, 89% of which appear only once. As to treatment: 15 to 20 received Ad26.COV2.S at low or high dose, single or two shots; a few received placebo; per-sample allocation not given. At day 63 after the first vaccine or placebo injection, samples were drawn. Of note for this clone: Its target is unknown.

The sequences come from peripheral blood, collected in a trial of Ad26.COV2.S vaccine versus placebo. This clonotype was obtained from a person aged 18-60 years who received the Ad26.COV2.S COVID-19 vaccine or a placebo. The chain is built from TRBV18 and TRBJ1-2; TRBD1 might be the D (5 bases). The CDR3: CASSQSGDNYGYTF. The CDR3 region has the DNA TGTGCCAGCTCACAATCCGGGGACAACTATGGCTACACCTTC. The whole variable domain, filled in from reference TRBV18 and TRBJ1-2, reads NAGVMQNPRHLVRRRGQEARLRCSPMKGHSHVYWYRQLPEEGLKFMVYLQKENIIDESGMPKERFSAEFPKEGPSILRIQQVVRGDSAAYFCASSQSGDNYGYTFGSGTRLTVV.